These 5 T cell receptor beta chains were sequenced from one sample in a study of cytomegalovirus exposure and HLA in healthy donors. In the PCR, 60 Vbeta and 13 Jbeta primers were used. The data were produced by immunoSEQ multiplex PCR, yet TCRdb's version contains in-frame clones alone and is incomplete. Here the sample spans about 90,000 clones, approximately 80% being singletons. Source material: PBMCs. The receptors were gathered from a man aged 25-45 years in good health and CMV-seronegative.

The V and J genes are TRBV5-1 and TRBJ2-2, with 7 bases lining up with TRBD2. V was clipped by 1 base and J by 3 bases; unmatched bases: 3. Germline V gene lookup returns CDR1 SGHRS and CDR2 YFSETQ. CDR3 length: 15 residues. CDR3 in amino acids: CASSLQGGYTGELFF. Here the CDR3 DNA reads TGCGCCAGCAGCTTGCAGGGAGGGTACACCGGGGAGCTGTTTTTT.

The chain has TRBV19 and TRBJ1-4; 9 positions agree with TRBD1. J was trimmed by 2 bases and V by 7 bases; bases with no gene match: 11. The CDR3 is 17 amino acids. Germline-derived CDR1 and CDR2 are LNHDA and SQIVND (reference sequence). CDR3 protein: CASTSGQGVSTNEKLFF. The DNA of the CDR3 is TGTGCCAGTACCTCGGGACAGGGAGTCTCTACTAATGAAAAACTGTTTTTT.

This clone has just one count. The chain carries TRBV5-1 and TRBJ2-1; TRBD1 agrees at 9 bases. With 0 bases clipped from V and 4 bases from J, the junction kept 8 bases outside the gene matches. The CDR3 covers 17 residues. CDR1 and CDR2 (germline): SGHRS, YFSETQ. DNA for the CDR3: TGCGCCAGCAGCTTGGGGACCGGGACAGGGTCTTACAATGAGCAGTTCTTC. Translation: CASSLGTGTGSYNEQFF.

The CDR3 DNA reads as TGTGCCAGCAGTCCATTAAGTGGCAGCCAAGAGACCCAGTACTTC. Amino acids: CASSPLSGSQETQYF. The V and J genes are TRBV6-1 and TRBJ2-5; D not resolved. The V end lost 5 bases, the J end lost 1 base, and 14 bases lay between the germline ends. This CDR3 region has 15 residues. The germline V gene encodes CDR1 MNHNS and CDR2 SASEGT.

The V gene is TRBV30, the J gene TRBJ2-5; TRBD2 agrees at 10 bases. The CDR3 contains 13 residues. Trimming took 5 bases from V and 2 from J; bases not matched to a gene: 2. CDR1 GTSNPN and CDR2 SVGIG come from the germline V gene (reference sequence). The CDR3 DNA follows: TGTGCCTGGGGAGCGGGGGGGCAAGAGACCCAGTACTTC. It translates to CAWGAGGQETQYF.